This T cell receptor beta chain was obtained from a study of T cell clonotyping in hematopoietic cell transplantation. Method: immunoSEQ multiplex PCR; TCRdb's copy keeps in-frame clones and lacks some. The profile covers some 17,000 clones, with roughly 90% appearing a single time and approximately 2.8% taken by the ten largest. To note about this clone: Its antigen is undetermined.

Study results and caveats: Recipient TCR diversity dropped after transplant; expanded clonotypes rose from day 30 to 180. Few recipient clonotypes overlapped donors; over 97% were de novo at given depth. Graft donor and pretransplant recipient Inverse Simpson Index values predicted broader posttransplant TCR diversity.

The V gene's germline CDR1 is MNHEY and CDR2 SMNVEV (reference sequence). This CDR3 is 16 amino acids long. Losses at the gene ends were 5 bases for V and 2 bases for J; bases not matched to a gene: 12. The material sequenced was peripheral blood mononuclear cells. The sequence was collected from a man in his forties or fifties in good health. Some clones in this sample may be carry-over from other donors' samples. V gene TRBV27 combines with J gene TRBJ2-7, with 7 positions matching TRBD2. The CDR3 DNA is TGTGCCAGCAGTCACACCGAGGGAGGGACGGCCTACGAGCAGTACTTC. Amino acids: CASSHTEGGTAYEQYF.